The entry below gives a single T cell receptor beta chain sequence along with its context. The antigen is undetermined. Gene and germline names: mouse. This entry comes from a study of tissue T cells after allogeneic stem cell transplantation. Profiling relied on immunoSEQ multiplex PCR, and the TCRdb table lists in-frame clones only, not all of them. The sample yields roughly 2,900 clones, approximately 40% seen once. Time point described: mouse harvest day 14 after allogeneic transplant. Each mouse received 10^7 T-cell-depleted marrow cells plus 10^6 splenic CD5+ T cells by tail vein. Mice had MHC-mismatched B6 into BALB/c GVHD, sampled day 7 or 14. General study findings and limits: Which tissue TCRs were alloreactive or antigen-specific was not determined. Some clones might be persisting host cells. The patient cohort was small and clinically heterogeneous, with limited sampling depth.

What was sequenced was gut tissue. This TCR was sampled from a female BALB/c mouse given C57BL/6 T cells with graft-versus-host disease after an allogeneic hematopoietic cell transplant.

The CDR3 loop reads CGAREAETLYF. The CDR3 bases that were read are TGTGGTGCTAGGGAAGCAGAAACGCTGTAT. The rearrangement joins TRBV20 to TRBJ2-3; D is unresolved. The read is 1 residue too short to cover the CDR3 end, so that end is filled in from the germline J gene. The CDR3 runs to 11 residues. V lost 0 bases to trimming and J lost 3 bases, with 1 base between them. In germline, CDR1 is GFQATS, CDR2 STVNSAI.